The clone carrying this T cell receptor (beta chain) came up once. Between the trimmed V and J ends, which lost 5 bases and 2 bases, there was a span of 15 bases. This CDR3 region has 15 residues. The germline CDR1 and CDR2 sequences are SEHNR and FQNEAQ (reference sequence). Sample-barcoded 5' priming and a J-beta primer mix drove a second PCR of about 6 to 12 cycles. TCRdb recomputed calls from the 5' RACE reads with MiXCR, one row per CDR3 protein. The repertoire consists of about 1.5 million distinct CDR3 sequences, with 40% to 45% occurring once and the leading ten covering under 5%. The data are from a study of blood T cells in healthy people across ages.

Material: blood. The TCR originated in a young woman in good health. The V and J genes are TRBV7-9 and TRBJ1-1; tentatively, D is TRBD1 (6 bases). The CDR3 here is CASSDYRDTNTEAFF. The CDR3 DNA reads TGTGCCAGCAGCGACTACCGGGACACTAACACTGAAGCTTTCTTT.